The rows below give T cell receptor beta chains drawn from one sample of a study of multiple sclerosis patients with progressive multifocal leukoencephalopathy. Assay used: immunoSEQ multiplex PCR; TCRdb lists only in-frame clones, some missing. The sample has around 25,000 clones; about 91% are singletons. The specimen comprised PBMCs, sampled from a patient treated with natalizumab. The receptor source for this set is a man younger than 45 with multiple sclerosis. Both conserved end residues are part of each CDR3. The order of the fields is CDR3 protein, CDR3 DNA, V gene, D gene, clone size, J gene. D genes are given only for firm matches. The listing skips clone size in some rows; elsewhere it reads once, few, many or a size class.

CASSERGYSGNTIYF	TGCGCCAGCAGTGAGCGGGGCTACTCTGGAAACACCATATATTTT	TRBV10-2	.	few	TRBJ1-3
CASSLGLAGGSIDTQYF	TGCGCCAGCAGCTTGGGACTAGCGGGAGGTAGTATAGATACGCAGTATTTT	TRBV5-1	TRBD2	.	TRBJ2-3
CASSFKGSETQYF	TGTGCCAGCAGCTTTAAGGGTTCGGAGACCCAGTACTTC	TRBV7-2	.	.	TRBJ2-5
CASSEGPANEKLFF	TGTGCCAGCTCCGAGGGGCCGGCTAATGAAAAACTGTTTTTT	TRBV18	.	few	TRBJ1-4
CASSLGMAGNTIYF	TGTGCCAGCAGCTTAGGGATGGCTGGAAACACCATATATTTT	TRBV7-2	.	.	TRBJ1-3
CASSLKTSSVYNEQFF	TGTGCCAGCAGCTTGAAAACTAGCTCGGTGTACAATGAGCAGTTCTTC	TRBV5-5	.	once	TRBJ2-1
CASSLAANYGYTF	TGTGCCAGCAGCTTAGCAGCTAACTATGGCTACACCTTC	TRBV7-9	.	.	TRBJ1-2
CASSLRDPRGETQYF	TGTGCCAGCAGCCTCCGGGATCCCCGGGGGGAGACCCAGTACTTC	TRBV7-6	.	once	TRBJ2-5
CASSSSRETQYF	TGTGCCAGCTCCAGCAGTCGAGAGACCCAGTACTTC	TRBV2	.	.	TRBJ2-5
CASSPLTGNSGNTIYF	TGTGCCAGCAGCCCCTTGACAGGGAACTCTGGAAACACCATATATTTT	TRBV9	TRBD1	.	TRBJ1-3
CASSSAGNTEAFF	TGTGCCAGCAGCTCCGCCGGGAACACTGAAGCTTTCTTT	TRBV11-2	.	once	TRBJ1-1
CASSQDSGELGAFF	TGCGCCAGCAGCCAAGATAGCGGCGAGCTCGGAGCTTTCTTT	TRBV4-3	.	.	TRBJ1-1
CASSPNWGETQYF	TGTGCCAGCTCACCTAACTGGGGAGAGACCCAGTACTTC	TRBV18	.	once	TRBJ2-5
CASSLGLSENEQFF	TGTGCCAGCAGTTTAGGTCTCTCCGAGAATGAGCAGTTCTTC	TRBV28	.	.	TRBJ2-1
CASSEGQGVRETQYF	TGCGCCAGCAGTGAGGGACAGGGGGTGAGAGAGACCCAGTACTTC	TRBV10-2	TRBD1	.	TRBJ2-5
CASSYSGNKGETQYF	TGTGCCAGCAGTTACTCGGGCAACAAGGGAGAGACCCAGTACTTC	TRBV6-5	.	once	TRBJ2-5
CASSQGGTIGELFF	TGCGCCAGCAGCCAAGGAGGCACTATCGGGGAGCTGTTTTTT	TRBV4-1	.	.	TRBJ2-2
CATSSNLPGLAGVVQETQYF	TGTGCCACCAGCAGTAACCTTCCGGGACTAGCGGGAGTTGTTCAAGAGACCCAGTACTTC	TRBV15	TRBD2	.	TRBJ2-5
CASSPRDRANEQFF	TGTGCCAGCAGCCCCCGGGACAGGGCCAATGAGCAGTTCTTC	TRBV7-9	TRBD1	.	TRBJ2-1
CASSKGTALLAHEQYF	TGTGCCAGTAGTAAGGGGACAGCCCTCCTAGCCCACGAGCAGTACTTC	TRBV19	TRBD1	.	TRBJ2-7
CASNVGHLNEKLFF	TGTGCCAGCAATGTGGGTCACCTTAATGAAAAACTGTTTTTT	TRBV6-1	.	.	TRBJ1-4
CASSLPAGGAQYF	TGTGCCAGCAGCTTACCAGCGGGGGGCGCCCAGTACTTC	TRBV11-2	TRBD2	.	TRBJ2-5
CAISETGRVGQPQHF	TGTGCCATCAGTGAAACAGGTCGGGTAGGTCAGCCCCAGCATTTT	TRBV10-3	.	.	TRBJ1-5